One and the same sample provided the 20 T cell receptor beta chains below, sequenced in a study of human T cells and chemical hapten exposure (dated by TCRdb to about 2021). The library came from RACE. Data came from a NextSeq 500. TCRdb reprocessed the public reads (quality trimming at Q25 with fastp, clone calling with MiXCR) and kept in-frame beta chains. Each CDR3 protein appears once, grouped with its most common genes and DNA. The table for this sample lists under 150,000 distinct CDR3 sequences; over 10% of them were counted only once. The ten largest clones take up 1.2% to 1.5% of the sample. In the paper's terms, the time point label means: patch test 1, 2 weeks after DPC sensitization. The treatment or condition label on this specimen signifies: therapeutic diphenylcyclopropenone sensitization with weekly scalp DPC. The starting material was whole blood, obtained in connection with sensitization to the hapten diphenylcyclopropenone (DPC). All receptors come from a woman between 45 and 65 years old with alopecia areata. Some clones in this sample may be carry-over from other donors' samples.

This clonotype occurred a few times. The chain combines TRBV12-3 or TRBV12-4 with TRBJ1-2; no reliable D call. Trimming took 2 bases from V and 6 from J, leaving 10 bases between them. CDR3 length equals 13 residues. This CDR3 reads CASSLIYGNGYTF. CDR3 coding DNA: TGTGCCAGCAGTTTAATTTATGGGAATGGCTACACCTTC.

This clonotype was seen a handful of times. V is TRBV5-1 and J is TRBJ2-1; 7 bases are a match to TRBD1. Germline V lookup: CDR1 SGHRS, CDR2 YFSETQ. The CDR3 loop spans 16 amino acids. Trimming removed 1 base from V and 7 bases from J; junction bases left unmatched: 11. The chain's CDR3 is CASSLSPGQRKNEQFF. The CDR3 DNA sequence: TGCGCCAGCAGCTTGAGTCCGGGACAGAGAAAAAATGAGCAGTTCTTC.

This clonotype was found many times. V gene TRBV9 combines with J gene TRBJ1-4; a possible D gene is TRBD1 (5 bases). This CDR3 has 14 amino acids. Trimming pared 3 bases from V and 8 bases from J, leaving 14 bases between. Germline V lookup: CDR1 SGDLS, CDR2 YYNGEE. CDR3 residues: CASSGTTKGEKLFF. The DNA of the CDR3 is TGTGCCAGCAGCGGCACCACAAAGGGGGAAAAACTGTTTTTT.

This clonotype showed up many times. This chain joins TRBV10-3 and TRBJ2-3; 8 bases fit TRBD1. Germline CDR1 and CDR2: ENHRY and SYGVKD. The V gene end was trimmed by 6 bases and the J gene end by 2 bases; junction bases not matched to a gene: 7. CDR3 length: 15 amino acids. This chain's CDR3 is CAISRQGLSTDTQYF. CDR3 nucleotides: TGTGCCATCAGCCGACAGGGGCTATCCACAGATACGCAGTATTTT.

The rearrangement links TRBV6-4 to TRBJ2-5; D gene unclear. Looked up from germline, CDR1 is MRHNA and CDR2 is SNTAGT. Trimming shortened V by 5 bases and J by 1 base, and 8 bases separated the two germline ends. This CDR3 region has 13 residues. CDR3 sequence: CASSRNTQETQYF. The CDR3 bases are TGTGCCAGCAGTAGGAACACCCAAGAGACCCAGTACTTC.

This chain links TRBV9 with TRBJ1-1; D is possibly TRBD1 (6 bases). V lost 6 bases to trimming and J lost 6 bases, with 18 bases between them. In germline, CDR1 is SGDLS, CDR2 YYNGEE. The CDR3 is made up of 14 amino acids. The CDR3 loop reads CASKRDIVDAEAFF. The CDR3 region has the DNA TGTGCCAGCAAGAGGGACATAGTTGACGCTGAAGCTTTCTTT.

This clonotype has only a few counts. CDR3 sequence reads: CSANTGGEQFF. CDR3 DNA sequence: TGCAGTGCTAACACAGGGGGCGAGCAGTTCTTC. The chain has TRBV20-1 and TRBJ2-1; 9 nucleotides agree with TRBD1. Germline loops: CDR1 DFQATT, CDR2 SNEGSKA (reference sequence). With V trimmed by 4 bases and J by 10 bases, 2 bases remained unmatched. This CDR3 has 11 residues.

The chain recombines TRBV3-1 with TRBJ2-5; D is unresolved. Germline CDR1 reads LGHDT; CDR2 reads YNNKEL (reference sequence). The CDR3 has 13 residues. Trimming removed 3 bases from V and 2 bases from J, with 7 bases in between. The CDR3 nucleotides read TGTGCCAGCAGCCAGGGCGGTCAAGAGACCCAGTACTTC. Its protein product is CASSQGGQETQYF.

The CDR3 loop reads CASSSVGYEQYF. In nucleotides, the CDR3 is TGTGCCAGCTCTTCGGTGGGCTACGAGCAGTACTTC. V and J are TRBV28 and TRBJ2-7; D is unclear. The CDR3 runs 12 residues. Trimming took 8 bases from V and 3 from J, leaving 11 bases between them. Germline V gene sequence: CDR1 MDHEN, CDR2 SYDVKM.

The table lists this clonotype with many counts. This chain uses TRBV20-1 with TRBJ1-2; D uncertain. Germline V gene sequence: CDR1 DFQATT, CDR2 SNEGSKA (reference sequence). Trimming shortened V by 0 bases and J by 6 bases, and 20 bases separated the two germline ends. This CDR3 region has 16 residues. The CDR3 nucleotides are TGCAGTGCTAGAGAGTACTTCGCGGGCCGCCGGCATGGCTACACCTTC. Encoded protein: CSAREYFAGRRHGYTF.

This rearrangement joins TRBV29-1 to TRBJ2-3; D assignment may be TRBD1 or TRBD2 (5 bases each). The V gene's germline CDR1 is SQVTM and CDR2 ANQGSEA. The length of the CDR3 is 14 residues. V was cut by 7 bases and J by 5 bases, with 19 bases left in between. Here the CDR3 DNA reads TGCAGCGCCAGGGCCCTTGGGAGTAGAGATACGCAGTATTTT. Protein: CSARALGSRDTQYF.

The V gene is TRBV4-3, the J gene TRBJ1-1; the D is unclear. Trimming took off 1 base at V and 6 bases at J, with 9 bases between the two ends. The CDR3 is 13 amino acids. CDR1 LGHNA and CDR2 YSLEER come from the germline V gene. CDR3 nucleotide sequence: TGCGCCAGCAGCCAAGGGGCTCTGGCTGAAGCTTTCTTT. Residues: CASSQGALAEAFF.

This clonotype was counted only a few times. This rearrangement joins TRBV11-1 to TRBJ2-7, with TRBD1 matching 9 bases. CDR1 and CDR2 from the germline V gene are SGHAT and FQDESV (reference sequence). Germline trimming cut 5 bases from V and 6 bases from J; bases unmatched to any gene: 11. CDR3 length: 15 amino acids. The CDR3 sequence is CASSKSRDRDREQYF. The CDR3 DNA is TGTGCCAGCAGCAAATCCCGGGACAGGGATCGCGAGCAGTACTTC.

Concerning this clonotype itself: A much larger clonotype is one base distant, so this may be a read error. The V and J genes are TRBV15 and TRBJ2-7; no clear D gene. The CDR3 covers 14 residues. Germline CDR1 is LNHNV and CDR2 is YYDKDF (reference sequence). CDR3 coding DNA: TGTGCCACCAGCAGAGGTCGGATCTCCTACGAGCGGTACTTC. This sequence encodes CATSRGRISYERYF.

This clonotype was seen repeatedly, ten times or more. V usage is TRBV7-6 and J usage is TRBJ2-3, with D uncertain. V lost 2 bases and J 2 bases, leaving 11 bases between the germline ends. CDR1 SGHVS and CDR2 FNYEAQ come from the germline V gene. The CDR3 is made up of 15 amino acids. CDR3 bases: TGTGCCAGCAGCTTACTAGACACTTCCACAGATACGCAGTATTTT. This codes for CASSLLDTSTDTQYF.

This clonotype has more than one count but fewer than ten. V and J are TRBV7-2 and TRBJ2-3, with D perhaps matching TRBD2 (7 bases). In germline, CDR1 is SGHTA, CDR2 FQGNSA. The CDR3 sequence is 15 residues long. V was pared by 3 bases and J by 4 bases, with 14 bases between. The CDR3 nucleotides read TGTGCCAGCAGCTTCTCATGGGGGGGCGCAGATACGCAGTATTTT. It encodes CASSFSWGGADTQYF.

This clonotype was found a few times. The V and J genes are TRBV29-1 and TRBJ1-4; 7 bases agree with TRBD1. Germline CDR1 SQVTM, CDR2 ANQGSEA. The CDR3 has 13 residues. Trimming took 3 bases from V and 7 from J; bases not matched to a gene: 5. CDR3 protein: CSVEEGAGEKLFF. The DNA for the CDR3 is TGCAGCGTTGAGGAGGGGGCCGGTGAAAAACTGTTTTTT. The whole variable domain, filled in from reference TRBV29-1 and TRBJ1-4, reads SAVISQKPSRDICQRGTSLTIQCQVDSQVTMMFWYRQQPGQSLTLIATANQGSEATYESGFVIDKFPISRPNLTFSTLTVSNMSPEDSSIYLCSVEEGAGEKLFFGSGTQLSVL.

V and J are TRBV28 and TRBJ2-3; no reliable D call. The CDR3 is 10 residues long. CDR1 is MDHEN, CDR2 SYDVKM, per germline. V shed 4 bases and J shed 4 bases, with 0 bases lying between them. As DNA, the CDR3 is TGTGCCAGCAGTTCAGATACGCAGTATTTT. This translates into CASSSDTQYF. Full variable domain (missing parts from reference TRBV28 and TRBJ2-3): DVKVTQSSRYLVKRTGEKVFLECVQDMDHENMFWYRQDPGLGLRLIYFSYDVKMKEKGDIPEGYSVSREKKERFSLILESASTNQTSMYLCASSSDTQYFGPGTRLTVL.

This clonotype was counted only a few times. The CDR3 region has the DNA TGTGCCAGCGGTGAATTGGGCCGAGAGACCCAGTACTTC. Its protein product is CASGELGRETQYF. The rearrangement joins TRBV6-5 to TRBJ2-5; D gene ambiguous. Trimming left V 8 bases short and J 4 bases short, with 14 bases between. The CDR3 runs 13 residues. Looked up from germline, CDR1 is MNHEY and CDR2 is SVGAGI.

This chain uses TRBV12-3 or TRBV12-4 with TRBJ1-2; D is undetermined. V was trimmed by 4 bases and J by 8 bases, leaving 20 bases between them. CDR3 size: 15 residues. The CDR3 coding sequence is TGTGCCAGCAGTTCCCCCGCGGCCCTGACCGCGGGCTACACCTTC. Its protein product is CASSSPAALTAGYTF.